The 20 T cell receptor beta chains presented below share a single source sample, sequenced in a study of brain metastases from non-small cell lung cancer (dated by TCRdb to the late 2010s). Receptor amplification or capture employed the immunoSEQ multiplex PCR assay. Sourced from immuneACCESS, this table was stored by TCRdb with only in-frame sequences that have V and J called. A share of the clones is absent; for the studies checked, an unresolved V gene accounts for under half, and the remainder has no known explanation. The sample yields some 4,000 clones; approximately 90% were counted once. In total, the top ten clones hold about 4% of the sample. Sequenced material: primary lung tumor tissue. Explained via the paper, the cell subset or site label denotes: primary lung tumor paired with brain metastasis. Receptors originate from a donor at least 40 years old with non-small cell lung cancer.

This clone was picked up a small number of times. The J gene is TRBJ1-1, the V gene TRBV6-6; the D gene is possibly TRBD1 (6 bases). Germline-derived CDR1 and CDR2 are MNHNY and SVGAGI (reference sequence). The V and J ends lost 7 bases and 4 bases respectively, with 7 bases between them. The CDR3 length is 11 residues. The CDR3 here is CASNRATEAFF. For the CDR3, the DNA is TGTGCCAGCAACAGGGCCACTGAAGCTTTCTTT.

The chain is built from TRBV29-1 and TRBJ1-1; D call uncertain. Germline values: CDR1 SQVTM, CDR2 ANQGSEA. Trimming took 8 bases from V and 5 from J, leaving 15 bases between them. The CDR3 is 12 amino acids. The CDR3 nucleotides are TGCAGCAGGAGTCCGGGGTATACTGAAGCTTTCTTT. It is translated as CSRSPGYTEAFF.

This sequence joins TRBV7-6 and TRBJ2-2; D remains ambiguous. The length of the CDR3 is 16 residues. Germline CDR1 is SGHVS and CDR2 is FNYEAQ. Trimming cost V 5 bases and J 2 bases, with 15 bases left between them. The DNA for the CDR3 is TGTGCCAGCAGCCTCTCTGTCGGCTTTAACACCGGGGAGCTGTTTTTT. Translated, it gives CASSLSVGFNTGELFF.

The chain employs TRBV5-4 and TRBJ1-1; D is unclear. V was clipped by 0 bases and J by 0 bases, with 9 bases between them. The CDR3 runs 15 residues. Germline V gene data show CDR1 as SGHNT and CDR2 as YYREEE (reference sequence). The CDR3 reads CASSLVGGMNTEAFF. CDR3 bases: TGTGCCAGCAGCTTGGTTGGAGGCATGAACACTGAAGCTTTCTTT.

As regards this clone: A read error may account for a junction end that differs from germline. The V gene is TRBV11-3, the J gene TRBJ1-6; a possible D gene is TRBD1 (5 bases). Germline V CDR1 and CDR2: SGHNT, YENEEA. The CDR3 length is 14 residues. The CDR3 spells CASSSGAGGSLLHF. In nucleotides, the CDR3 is TGTGCCAGCAGCTCCGGTGCCGGGGGATCACTCCTCCACTTT.

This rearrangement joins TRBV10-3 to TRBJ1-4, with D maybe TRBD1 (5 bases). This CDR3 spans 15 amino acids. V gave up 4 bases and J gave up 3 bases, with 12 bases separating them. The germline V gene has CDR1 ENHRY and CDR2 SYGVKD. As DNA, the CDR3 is TGTGCCATCAGTGCTCAGGGTGGGTCTAATGAAAAACTGTTTTTT. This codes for CAISAQGGSNEKLFF.

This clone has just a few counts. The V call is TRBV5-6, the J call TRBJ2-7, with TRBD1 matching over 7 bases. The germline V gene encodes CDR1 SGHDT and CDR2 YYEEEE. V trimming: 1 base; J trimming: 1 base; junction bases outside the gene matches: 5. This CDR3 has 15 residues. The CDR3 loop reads CASSLYGTASYEQYF. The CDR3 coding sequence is TGTGCCAGCAGCTTGTACGGGACAGCTTCCTACGAGCAGTACTTC.

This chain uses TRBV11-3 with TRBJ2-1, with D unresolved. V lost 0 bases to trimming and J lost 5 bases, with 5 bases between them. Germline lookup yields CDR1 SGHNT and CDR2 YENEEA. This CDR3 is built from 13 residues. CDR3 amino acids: CASSLDSNNEQFF. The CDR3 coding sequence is TGTGCCAGCAGCTTAGACAGTAACAATGAGCAGTTCTTC. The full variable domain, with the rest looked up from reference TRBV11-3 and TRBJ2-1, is EAGVVQSPRYKIIEKKQPVAFWCNPISGHNTLYWYLQNLGQGPELLIRYENEEAVDDSQLPKDRFSAERLKGVDSTLKIQPAELGDSAVYLCASSLDSNNEQFFGPGTRLTVL.

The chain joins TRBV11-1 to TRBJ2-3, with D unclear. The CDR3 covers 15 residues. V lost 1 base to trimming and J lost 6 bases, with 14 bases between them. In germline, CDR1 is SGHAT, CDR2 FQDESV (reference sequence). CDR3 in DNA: TGTGCCAGCAGCTTAGGTTCCCCCGGAATGGATACGCAGTATTTT. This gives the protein CASSLGSPGMDTQYF.

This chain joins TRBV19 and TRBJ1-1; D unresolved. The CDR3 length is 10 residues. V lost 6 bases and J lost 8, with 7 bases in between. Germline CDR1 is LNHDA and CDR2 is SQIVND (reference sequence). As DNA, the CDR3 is TGTGCCAGTAGCAGGCAGGAAGCTTTCTTT. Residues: CASSRQEAFF.

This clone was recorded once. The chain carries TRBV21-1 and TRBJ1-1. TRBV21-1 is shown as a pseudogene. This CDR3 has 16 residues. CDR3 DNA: TGTGCCAACAGGAGTAGGGTAGCTACAATTCGCACTGAAGCTTTCTTT. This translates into CANRSRVATIRTEAFF.

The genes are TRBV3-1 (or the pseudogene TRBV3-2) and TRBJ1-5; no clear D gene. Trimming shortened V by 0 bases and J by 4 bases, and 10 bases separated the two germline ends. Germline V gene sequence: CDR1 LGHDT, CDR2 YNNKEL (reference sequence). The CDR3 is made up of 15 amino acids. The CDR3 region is CASSQDLTENQPQHF. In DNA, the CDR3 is TGTGCCAGCAGCCAAGATCTTACGGAAAATCAGCCCCAGCATTTT.

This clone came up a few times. In DNA form, the CDR3 reads TGCGCCAGCAGCTTGGGACAGGGGGCCAGGGAAGCTTTCTTT. It yields the protein CASSLGQGAREAFF. The rearrangement links TRBV5-1 to TRBJ1-1; 10 nucleotides line up with TRBD1. The CDR3 is made up of 14 amino acids. J was trimmed by 8 bases and V by 0 bases; bases with no gene match: 4. Germline-derived CDR1 and CDR2 are SGHRS and YFSETQ. The whole variable domain, remainder taken from reference TRBV5-1 and TRBJ1-1, is KAGVTQTPRYLIKTRGQQVTLSCSPISGHRSVSWYQQTPGQGLQFLFEYFSETQRNKGNFPGRFSGRQFSNSRSEMNVSTLELGDSALYLCASSLGQGAREAFFGQGTRLTVV.

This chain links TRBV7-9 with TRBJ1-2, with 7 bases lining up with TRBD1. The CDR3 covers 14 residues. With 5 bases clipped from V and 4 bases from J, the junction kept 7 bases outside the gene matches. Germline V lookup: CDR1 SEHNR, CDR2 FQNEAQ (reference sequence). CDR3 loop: CASSPPRGVYGYTF. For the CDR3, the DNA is TGTGCCAGCAGCCCACCCAGGGGGGTCTATGGCTACACCTTC.

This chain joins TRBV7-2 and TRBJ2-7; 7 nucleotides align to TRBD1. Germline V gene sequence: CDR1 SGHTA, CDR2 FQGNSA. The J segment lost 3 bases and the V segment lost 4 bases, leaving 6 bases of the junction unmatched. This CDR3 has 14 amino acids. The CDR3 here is CASSSKGARYEQYF. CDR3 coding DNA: TGTGCCAGCAGCTCAAAGGGGGCGCGCTACGAGCAGTACTTC.

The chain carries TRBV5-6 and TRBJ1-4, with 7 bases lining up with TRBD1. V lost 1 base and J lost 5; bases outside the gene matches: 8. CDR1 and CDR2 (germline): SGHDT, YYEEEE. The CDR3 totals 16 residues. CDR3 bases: TGTGCCAGCAGCTTGTTCGGGGCAGGGGGAAATGAAAAACTGTTTTTT. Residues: CASSLFGAGGNEKLFF.

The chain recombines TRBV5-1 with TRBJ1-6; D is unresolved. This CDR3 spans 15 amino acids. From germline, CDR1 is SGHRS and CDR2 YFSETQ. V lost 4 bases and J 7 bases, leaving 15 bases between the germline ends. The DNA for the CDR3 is TGCGCCAGCAGCACAATCGAGGGCGGGAATTCACCCCTCCACTTT. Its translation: CASSTIEGGNSPLHF.

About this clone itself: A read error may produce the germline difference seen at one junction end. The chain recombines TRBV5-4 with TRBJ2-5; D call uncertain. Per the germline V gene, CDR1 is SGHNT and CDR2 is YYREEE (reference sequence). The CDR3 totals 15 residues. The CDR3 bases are TGTGCCAGCAACATAATGTGGTCAGATCAAGAGACCCAATACTTC. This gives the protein CASNIMWSDQETQYF.

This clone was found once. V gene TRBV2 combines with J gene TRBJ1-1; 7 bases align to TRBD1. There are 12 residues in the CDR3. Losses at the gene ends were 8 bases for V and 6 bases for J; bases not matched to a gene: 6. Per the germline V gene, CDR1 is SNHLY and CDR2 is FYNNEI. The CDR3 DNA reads TGTGCCAGCGGCAGGGGGGCGGCTGAAGCTTTCTTT. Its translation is CASGRGAAEAFF.

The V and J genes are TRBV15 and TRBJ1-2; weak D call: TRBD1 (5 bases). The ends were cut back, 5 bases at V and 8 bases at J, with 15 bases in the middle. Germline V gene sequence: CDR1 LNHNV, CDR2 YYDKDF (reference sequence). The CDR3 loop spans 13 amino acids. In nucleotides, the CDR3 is TGTGCCACCAGCCCCGGGGGAGGTTGGGGCTACACCTTC. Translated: CATSPGGGWGYTF.